These 2 T cell receptor beta chains originate from one sample sequenced in a study of cytomegalovirus exposure and HLA in healthy donors. 60 Vbeta and 13 Jbeta primers were used in PCR. Generated by immunoSEQ multiplex PCR, the TCRdb table keeps only in-frame clones and is missing some. The repertoire holds about 97,000 clones, with around four fifths as singletons. Sequencing was done on a sample of PBMCs. Receptors were obtained from a man in his forties in good health and CMV-seronegative.

The chain recombines TRBV11-2 with TRBJ1-5; D is uncertain. The CDR3 spans 12 residues. Germline CDR1 reads SGHAT; CDR2 reads FQNNGV. The V end was cut by 8 bases, the J end by 5 bases, with 10 bases between. The DNA of the CDR3 is TGTGCCAGCGCTAGCGAGTATCAGCCCCAGCATTTT. This encodes CASASEYQPQHF. Drawing the rest from reference TRBV11-2 and TRBJ1-5, the complete variable domain is EAGVAQSPRYKIIEKRQSVAFWCNPISGHATLYWYQQILGQGPKLLIQFQNNGVVDDSQLPKDRFSAERLKGVDSTLKIQPAKLEDSAVYLCASASEYQPQHFGDGTRLSIL.

The V and J genes are TRBV4-3 and TRBJ2-1; 7 nucleotides align to TRBD1. Per the germline V gene, CDR1 is LGHNA and CDR2 is YSLEER. V shed 0 bases and J 2 bases; nucleotides not matched to a gene: 1. This CDR3 is 15 amino acids long. The CDR3 DNA reads as TGCGCCAGCAGCCAAGATAGGGGGCCCTACAATGAGCAGTTCTTC. It specifies CASSQDRGPYNEQFF.